This T cell receptor beta chain was observed in a study of shared clonotypes between healthy human individuals. Study outcomes and limitations: Non-shared clonotypes had lower generation probabilities than clonotypes shared by all four sorted-subset donors.

Several immunoSEQ plates received, in even portions, the genomic DNA of each subset. The method was immunoSEQ multiplex PCR; TCRdb's version includes in-frame clones alone and lacks a portion of them. The sample yields about 2,200,000 clones, approximately 94% seen once. CD45RO negativity and positive selection for CCR7 defined naive CD8 cells, a population that excluded terminally differentiated effector memory CD45RA+ cells. The CDR3 loop spans 17 amino acids. Germline CDR1 and CDR2: SGDLS and YYNGEE. The germline V and J ends were trimmed by 4 bases and 3 bases, with 22 bases remaining between them. About this clone: Its antigen is not identified.

V and J are TRBV9 and TRBJ1-1; a possible D gene is TRBD1 (6 bases). Material: naive CD8+ T cells from PBMCs. This receptor was taken from a man between 18 and 29 years old in good health. Some clones in this sample may be carry-over from other donors' samples. This chain's CDR3 is CASSYHLGAAPYTEAFF. The CDR3, as DNA: TGTGCCAGCAGCTATCATCTGGGGGCAGCTCCTTACACTGAAGCTTTCTTT.